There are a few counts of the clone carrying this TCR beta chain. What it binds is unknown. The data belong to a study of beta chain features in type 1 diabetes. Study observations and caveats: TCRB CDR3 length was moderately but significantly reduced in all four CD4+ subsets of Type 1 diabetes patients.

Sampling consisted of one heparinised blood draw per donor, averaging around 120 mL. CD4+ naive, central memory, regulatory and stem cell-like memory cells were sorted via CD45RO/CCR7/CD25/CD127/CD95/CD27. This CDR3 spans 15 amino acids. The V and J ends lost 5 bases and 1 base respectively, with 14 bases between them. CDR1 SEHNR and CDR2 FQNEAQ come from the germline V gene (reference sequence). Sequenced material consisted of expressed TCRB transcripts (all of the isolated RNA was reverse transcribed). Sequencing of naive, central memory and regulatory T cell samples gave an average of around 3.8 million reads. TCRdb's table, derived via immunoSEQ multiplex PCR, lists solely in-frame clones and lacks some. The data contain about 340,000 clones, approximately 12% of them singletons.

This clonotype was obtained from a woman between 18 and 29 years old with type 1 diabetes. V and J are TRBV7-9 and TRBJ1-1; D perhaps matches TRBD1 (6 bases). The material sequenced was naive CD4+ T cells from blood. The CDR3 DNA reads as TGTGCCAGCAGCGTTGGGACAACCACGAACACTGAAGCTTTCTTT. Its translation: CASSVGTTTNTEAFF.